What follows are 13 T cell receptor beta chains derived from one specimen sequenced in a study of early T cells in non-severe SARS-CoV-2 infection. In TCRdb, the 5' RACE reads were re-called with MiXCR into one record per CDR3 protein. This table has over 85,000 distinct CDR3 sequences, around 13% appearing once. The sequenced sample consisted of whole blood. These receptors all stem from an adult who was a healthcare worker with PCR-confirmed SARS-CoV-2 infection or an uninfected control (not recorded which).

This clonotype came up many times. V is TRBV28 and J is TRBJ2-1; D may be TRBD1 (5 bases). In germline, CDR1 is MDHEN, CDR2 SYDVKM. V was trimmed by 9 bases and J by 7 bases, leaving 16 bases between them. CDR3 length: 13 residues. The CDR3: CASAQGTDNEQFF. CDR3 sequence (DNA): TGTGCCAGTGCTCAGGGAACGGATAATGAGCAGTTCTTC.

This chain connects TRBV19 to TRBJ1-2; D gene uncertain. CDR3 length: 14 residues. V was trimmed by 11 bases and J by 2 bases, leaving 18 bases between them. Germline V CDR1 and CDR2: LNHDA, SQIVND (reference sequence). The CDR3 bases are TGTGCCCCTTTGAAAGGGCCCCGAAACTATGGCTACACCTTC. Its translation: CAPLKGPRNYGYTF.

This clonotype came up many times. The chain is built from TRBV9 and TRBJ1-1; TRBD1 agrees at 9 bases. V shed 4 bases and J 2 bases; nucleotides not matched to a gene: 6. The CDR3 totals 15 residues. The germline V gene has CDR1 SGDLS and CDR2 YYNGEE. In DNA form, the CDR3 reads TGTGCCAGCAGCCCGAGGGACAGGGATAACACTGAAGCTTTCTTT. It translates to CASSPRDRDNTEAFF.

This clonotype was picked up many times. For the CDR3, the DNA is TGTGCCAGCAGTGAAGCGGCCGATTTCACAGATACGCAGTATTTT. Encoded protein: CASSEAADFTDTQYF. V gene TRBV6-1 combines with J gene TRBJ2-3, with D uncertain. Germline values: CDR1 MNHNS, CDR2 SASEGT. Deletions cut 0 bases from V and 2 bases from J, with 9 bases between. The CDR3 consists of 15 residues.

This clonotype was counted many times. This chain joins TRBV12-3 or TRBV12-4 and TRBJ1-1; D is uncertain. V was trimmed by 2 bases and J by 5 bases, leaving 9 bases between them. The CDR3 has 13 amino acids. The CDR3 sequence: CASSLPMGTEAFF. CDR3 bases: TGTGCCAGCAGTTTACCGATGGGGACTGAAGCTTTCTTT.

This clonotype was seen a handful of times. This chain connects TRBV6-2 or TRBV6-3 to TRBJ2-3; 7 bases are a match to TRBD2. The J segment lost 4 bases and the V segment lost 8 bases, leaving 21 bases of the junction unmatched. Germline lookup yields CDR1 MNHEY and CDR2 SVGEGT. CDR3 length equals 18 residues. This CDR3 reads CASQREEREGPRPDTQYF. The CDR3 coding sequence is TGTGCCAGCCAGCGGGAAGAGAGAGAGGGACCAAGGCCAGATACGCAGTATTTT.

This clonotype appeared many times. This chain uses TRBV6-4 with TRBJ2-3; no firm D call. The CDR3 is 13 amino acids. The V end lost 2 bases, the J end lost 0 bases, and 3 bases lay between the germline ends. Germline V CDR1 and CDR2: MRHNA, SNTAGT. CDR3 loop: CASSDTSTDTQYF. DNA for the CDR3: TGTGCCAGCAGTGACACTAGCACAGATACGCAGTATTTT.

This clonotype has only a few counts. This sequence joins TRBV27 and TRBJ2-3, with D possibly being TRBD2 (5 bases). Germline values: CDR1 MNHEY, CDR2 SMNVEV (reference sequence). CDR3 length equals 11 residues. CDR3 nucleotide sequence: TGTGCTTATAGCGCCCAAGATACGCAGTATTTT. It translates to CAYSAQDTQYF.

A few counts support this clonotype. V is TRBV25-1 and J is TRBJ2-1; 9 bases map to TRBD2. V gave up 6 bases and J gave up 6 bases; unmatched junction bases: 12. CDR1 is MGHDK and CDR2 is SYGVNS in the germline V gene. This CDR3 is 16 amino acids long. DNA of the CDR3: TGTGCCAGCAGGCCGAACGGGGCGGGAGGGCCCAATGAGCAGTTCTTC. Residues: CASRPNGAGGPNEQFF.

This clonotype showed up just a few times. CDR3 in amino acids: CSGGRSLYEQYF. For the CDR3, the DNA is TGCAGCGGGGGAAGGTCTTTGTACGAGCAGTACTTC. The rearrangement joins TRBV29-1 to TRBJ2-7; D remains unclear. There are 12 residues in the CDR3. V was cut by 7 bases and J by 4 bases, with 14 bases left in between. Germline-derived CDR1 and CDR2 are SQVTM and ANQGSEA.

Ten or more counts support this clonotype. The genes are TRBV7-6 and TRBJ1-6; 7 bases align to TRBD1. The V gene's germline CDR1 is SGHVS and CDR2 FNYEAQ. There are 15 residues in the CDR3. V lost 5 bases, J lost 9 bases, and 10 bases stayed unmatched. The CDR3 region has the DNA TGTGCCAGCAGCCCCAGACAGGGACGGGGTTCACCCCTCCACTTT. Translated: CASSPRQGRGSPLHF.

This clonotype was detected a few times. The chain is built from TRBV5-6 and TRBJ1-1; D is unresolved. This CDR3 region has 12 residues. V lost 4 bases, J lost 2 bases, and 6 bases lay in between. Looked up from germline, CDR1 is SGHDT and CDR2 is YYEEEE. This chain's CDR3 is CASSHKNTEAFF. The CDR3 region has the DNA TGTGCCAGCAGCCATAAAAACACTGAAGCTTTCTTT.

About this clonotype itself: A read error may explain this, as a much larger clone is one base away. The rearrangement joins TRBV12-3 or TRBV12-4 to TRBJ2-7; no definite D call. This CDR3 is 11 amino acids long. Trimming stripped 6 bases from V and 5 bases from J, with 8 bases between. This chain's CDR3 is CASSNKNEQYF. DNA for the CDR3: TGTGCCAGCAGCAATAAAAACGAGCAGTACTTC.